These 7 T cell receptor beta chains were sequenced from one sample in a study of blood T cell repertoires in COVID-19 (dated by TCRdb to 2018 to 2021). Libraries were constructed by the immunoSEQ multiplex PCR assay. This is the immuneACCESS table as TCRdb keeps it, with only in-frame sequences that have V and J called. A part of the clones is gone; compared with another copy, unresolved V genes explain less than half, and the rest is unexplained. In this sample the table shows fewer than 350,000 clones, about four fifths of which occur a single time. 2.5% to 3% of the sample is taken by the ten largest. Sequenced input: peripheral blood. The receptor set was obtained from a woman aged 55 to 70 with active or convalescent COVID-19.

The chain employs TRBV3-1 (or the pseudogene TRBV3-2) and TRBJ2-3; TRBD2 is a possible D gene (5 bases). The CDR3 contains 11 residues. The V and J ends lost 4 bases and 11 bases respectively, with 10 bases between them. Per germline, CDR1 LGHDT and CDR2 YNNKEL (reference sequence). CDR3: CASSRSGRQYF. CDR3 nucleotides: TGTGCCAGCAGCCGGAGCGGAAGGCAGTATTTT.

The chain combines TRBV7-2 with TRBJ1-2; tentatively, D is TRBD1 (5 bases). Germline values: CDR1 SGHTA, CDR2 FQGNSA. The CDR3 covers 17 residues. The V end was cut by 2 bases, the J end by 2 bases, with 18 bases between. Here the CDR3 reads CASSLFGIGQGNYGYTF. The CDR3 DNA sequence: TGTGCCAGCAGCTTATTCGGCATTGGGCAGGGCAACTATGGCTACACCTTC.

The gene calls are TRBV7-9 and TRBJ1-2, with unresolved D. V shed 5 bases and J shed 5 bases, with 9 bases lying between them. The CDR3 sequence is 12 residues long. Germline V gene sequence: CDR1 SEHNR, CDR2 FQNEAQ (reference sequence). CDR3 bases: TGTGCCAGCAGCAGAGGAGCGTATGGCTACACCTTC. Translation gives CASSRGAYGYTF.

The table lists this clone with a count of one. The chain recombines TRBV19 with TRBJ2-2; 7 bases are shared with TRBD2. CDR3 size: 15 residues. Germline lookup yields CDR1 LNHDA and CDR2 SQIVND (reference sequence). Unmatched junction bases numbered 7, after V lost 7 bases and J lost 2 bases. CDR3 region: CASNRLATNTGELFF. The CDR3 DNA reads as TGTGCCAGTAACCGACTAGCCACAAACACCGGGGAGCTGTTTTTT.

This chain joins TRBV3-1 (or the pseudogene TRBV3-2) and TRBJ2-7, with 8 positions matching TRBD2. With V trimmed by 4 bases and J by 2 bases, 7 bases remained unmatched. CDR1 and CDR2 from the germline V gene are LGHDT and YNNKEL (reference sequence). The CDR3 runs to 15 residues. The CDR3 is CASSLKTGGPYEQYF. The CDR3 nucleotides read TGTGCCAGCAGCCTTAAGACGGGGGGGCCCTACGAGCAGTACTTC.

The V and J genes are TRBV19 and TRBJ2-4, with 9 positions matching TRBD2. The CDR3 runs to 16 residues. Germline CDR1 and CDR2: LNHDA and SQIVND (reference sequence). Trimming at V came to 8 bases and at J to 3 bases, leaving 11 bases not matched to a gene. The CDR3 protein is CASGYVAGAIKNIQYF. In nucleotides, the CDR3 is TGTGCCAGTGGTTACGTAGCGGGGGCCATCAAAAACATTCAGTACTTC.

This chain uses TRBV7-6 with TRBJ2-3; 9 nucleotides align to TRBD2. The J segment lost 5 bases and the V segment lost 2 bases, leaving 8 bases of the junction unmatched. CDR1 and CDR2 from the germline V gene are SGHVS and FNYEAQ. The CDR3 runs 16 residues. Here the CDR3 DNA reads TGTGCCAGCAGCTTACGCCCTAGCGGGATGGAAGATACGCAGTATTTT. As protein: CASSLRPSGMEDTQYF.